This T cell receptor (beta chain) was recorded in a study of blood T cell repertoires in COVID-19. A remark on this clone: The identical CDR3 is also encoded by other nucleotide sequences in the sample.

Some clones are missing from TCRdb's copy, which holds only in-frame ones; the method was immunoSEQ multiplex PCR. The sample shows roughly 400,000 clones, more than 80% of them seen only once. This CDR3 spans 12 amino acids. J gave up 7 bases and V 9 bases, and 8 bases lay outside the gene matches. Germline loops: CDR1 LNHDA, CDR2 SQIVND (reference sequence). The source is a man aged 25-45 years who had recovered from COVID-19. This chain links TRBV19 with TRBJ2-7; TRBD2 matches at 8 bases. Source material: PBMCs or T cells enriched from blood (not recorded which). The CDR3 spells CASRGLAGEQYF. CDR3 bases: TGTGCCAGCCGAGGACTAGCAGGAGAGCAGTACTTC.